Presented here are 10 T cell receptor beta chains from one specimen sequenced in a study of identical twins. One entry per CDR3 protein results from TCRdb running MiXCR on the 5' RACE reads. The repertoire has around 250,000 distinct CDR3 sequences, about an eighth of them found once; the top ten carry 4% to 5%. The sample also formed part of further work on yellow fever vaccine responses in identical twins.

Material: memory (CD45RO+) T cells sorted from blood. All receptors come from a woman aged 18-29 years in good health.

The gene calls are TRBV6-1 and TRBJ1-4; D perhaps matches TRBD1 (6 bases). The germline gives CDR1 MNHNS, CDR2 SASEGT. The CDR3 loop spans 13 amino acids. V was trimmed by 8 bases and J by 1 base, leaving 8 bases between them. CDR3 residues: CASGGVTNEKLFF. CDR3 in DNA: TGTGCCAGCGGGGGCGTAACTAATGAAAAACTGTTTTTT.

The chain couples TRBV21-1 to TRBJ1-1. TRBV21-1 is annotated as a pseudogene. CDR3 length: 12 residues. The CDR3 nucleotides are TGTGCCAGCAGCAAACAGAACACTGAAGCTTTCTTT. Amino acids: CASSKQNTEAFF.

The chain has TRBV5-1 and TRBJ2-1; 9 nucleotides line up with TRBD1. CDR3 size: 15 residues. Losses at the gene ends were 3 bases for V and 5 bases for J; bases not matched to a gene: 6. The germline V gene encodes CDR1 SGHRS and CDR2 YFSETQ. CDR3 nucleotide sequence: TGCGCCAGCAGCTCGGCCGGGACAGGGAACAATGAGCAGTTCTTC. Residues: CASSSAGTGNNEQFF.

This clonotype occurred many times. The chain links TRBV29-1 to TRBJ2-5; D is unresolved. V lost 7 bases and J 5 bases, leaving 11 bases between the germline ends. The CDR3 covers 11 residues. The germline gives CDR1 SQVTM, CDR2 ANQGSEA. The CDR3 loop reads CSGTLGETQYF. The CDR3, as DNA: TGCAGCGGGACCCTGGGTGAGACCCAGTACTTC.

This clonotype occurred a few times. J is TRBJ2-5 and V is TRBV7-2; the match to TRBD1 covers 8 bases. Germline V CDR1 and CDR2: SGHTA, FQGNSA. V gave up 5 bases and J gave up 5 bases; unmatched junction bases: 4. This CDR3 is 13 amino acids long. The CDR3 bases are TGTGCCAGCAGCCGGGACAGGAGGGAGACCCAGTACTTC. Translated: CASSRDRRETQYF.

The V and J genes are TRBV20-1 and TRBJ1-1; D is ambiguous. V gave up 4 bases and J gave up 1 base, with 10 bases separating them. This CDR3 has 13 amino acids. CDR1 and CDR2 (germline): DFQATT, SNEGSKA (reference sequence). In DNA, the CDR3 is TGCAGTGCTAAGGACGGGAAGAACACTGAAGCTTTCTTT. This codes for CSAKDGKNTEAFF.

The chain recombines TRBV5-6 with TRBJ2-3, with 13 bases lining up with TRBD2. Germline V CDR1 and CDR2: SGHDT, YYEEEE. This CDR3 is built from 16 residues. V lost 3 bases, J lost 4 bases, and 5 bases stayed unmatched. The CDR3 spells CASSYVLAGGADTQYF. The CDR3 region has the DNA TGTGCCAGCAGCTACGTACTAGCGGGAGGGGCAGATACGCAGTATTTT.

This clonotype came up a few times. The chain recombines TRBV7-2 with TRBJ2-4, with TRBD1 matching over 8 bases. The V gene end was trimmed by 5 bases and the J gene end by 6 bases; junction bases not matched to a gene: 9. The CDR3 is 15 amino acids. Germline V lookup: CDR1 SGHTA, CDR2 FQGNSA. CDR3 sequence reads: CASSPRLGQGNIQYF. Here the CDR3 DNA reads TGTGCCAGCAGCCCGCGGCTAGGACAGGGAAACATTCAGTACTTC.

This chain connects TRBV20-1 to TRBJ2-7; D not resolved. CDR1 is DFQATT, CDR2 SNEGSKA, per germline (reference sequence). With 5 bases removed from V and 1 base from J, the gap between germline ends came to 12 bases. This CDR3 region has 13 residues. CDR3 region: CSAAVGASYEQYF. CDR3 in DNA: TGCAGTGCTGCGGTAGGAGCATCCTACGAGCAGTACTTC.

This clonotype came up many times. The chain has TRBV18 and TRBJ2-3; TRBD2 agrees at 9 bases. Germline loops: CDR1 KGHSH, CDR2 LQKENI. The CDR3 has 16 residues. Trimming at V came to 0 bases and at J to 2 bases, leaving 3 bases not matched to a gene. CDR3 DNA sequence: TGTGCCAGCTCACCACCGAGCGGGGGGCTCACAGATACGCAGTATTTT. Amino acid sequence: CASSPPSGGLTDTQYF.